Each of the 8 T cell receptor beta chains below was sequenced from the same sample in a study of blood T cell repertoires in COVID-19 (dated by TCRdb to about 2020). Libraries were constructed by the immunoSEQ multiplex PCR assay. TCRdb carries this immuneACCESS record with in-frame sequences only. Its versions omit some clonotypes, under half of them owing to an unresolved V gene in the studies checked, with the rest unexplained. Across this sample there are about 380,000 clones, with around 90% seen only once. In total, the top ten clones hold more than 0.95% of the sample. Sequenced material: PBMCs or T cells enriched from blood (not recorded which). The receptors shown here come from a woman in her late teens or twenties who had recovered from COVID-19.

The chain joins TRBV9 to TRBJ2-2, with 11 nucleotides matching TRBD2. There are 17 residues in the CDR3. Germline V gene data show CDR1 as SGDLS and CDR2 as YYNGEE. V was clipped by 0 bases and J by 7 bases; unmatched bases: 8. DNA for the CDR3: TGTGCCAGCAGCGTAGGAGTAGCGGGGGGGCATAGCGGGGAGCTGTTTTTT. This codes for CASSVGVAGGHSGELFF. Full variable domain (missing parts from reference TRBV9 and TRBJ2-2): DSGVTQTPKHLITATGQRVTLRCSPRSGDLSVYWYQQSLDQGLQFLIQYYNGEERAKGNILERFSAQQFPDLHSELNLSSLELGDSALYFCASSVGVAGGHSGELFFGEGSRLTVL.

Only one count was recorded for this clone. This chain links TRBV7-3 with TRBJ1-1; D remains ambiguous. This CDR3 has 14 residues. The germline gives CDR1 SGHTA, CDR2 FQGTGA. V shed 2 bases and J shed 4 bases, with 11 bases lying between them. CDR3 sequence (DNA): TGTGCCAGCAGCTTAGAGGGTAGTATCACTGAAGCTTTCTTT. This translates into CASSLEGSITEAFF.

The count of this clone is one. V and J are TRBV19 and TRBJ2-6; unclear D gene. With 5 bases removed from V and 0 bases from J, the gap between germline ends came to 11 bases. CDR1 and CDR2 from the germline V gene are LNHDA and SQIVND (reference sequence). This CDR3 spans 16 amino acids. CDR3 in DNA: TGTGCCAGTAGTTCCCCCTCCCGCTCTGGGGCCAACGTCCTGACTTTC. This translates into CASSSPSRSGANVLTF.

The rearrangement joins TRBV5-6 to TRBJ1-2; 9 bases fit TRBD1. Germline trimming cut 2 bases from V and 2 bases from J; bases unmatched to any gene: 10. The CDR3 is 17 amino acids. Germline CDR1 SGHDT, CDR2 YYEEEE. For the CDR3, the DNA is TGTGCCAGCAGCTTCCGGGACAGGGACCCCCGGAACTATGGCTACACCTTC. As protein: CASSFRDRDPRNYGYTF.

The rearrangement joins TRBV5-1 to TRBJ2-3, with 9 bases aligning to TRBD1. Germline V gene sequence: CDR1 SGHRS, CDR2 YFSETQ. The ends lost 2 bases at V and 5 bases at J; junction bases unmatched: 6. The CDR3 has 15 residues. CDR3 in amino acids: CASSFRDRARDTQYF. CDR3 in DNA: TGCGCCAGCAGCTTCCGGGACAGGGCTAGAGATACGCAGTATTTT.

The CDR3 region is CASSELAASYEQYF. The CDR3 DNA follows: TGTGCCAGCAGTGAACTAGCGGCCTCCTACGAGCAGTACTTC. The chain is built from TRBV6-1 and TRBJ2-7; 7 bases align to TRBD2. The CDR3 runs 14 residues. Germline V gene data show CDR1 as MNHNS and CDR2 as SASEGT. Trimming cost V 2 bases and J 0 bases; bases outside gene matches: 1.

The chain employs TRBV30 and TRBJ2-2, with 10 bases lining up with TRBD1. The germline CDR1 and CDR2 sequences are GTSNPN and SVGIG (reference sequence). V shed 2 bases, J shed 7 bases, and the junction held 10 bases outside the gene matches. The length of the CDR3 is 16 residues. For the CDR3, the DNA is TGTGCCTGGAGTTACTCCGGGACAGGGGCCCACGGGGAGCTGTTTTTT. Residues: CAWSYSGTGAHGELFF.

The genes are TRBV2 and TRBJ2-7; D ambiguous. Germline lookup yields CDR1 SNHLY and CDR2 FYNNEI. V was trimmed by 6 bases and J by 1 base, leaving 7 bases between them. The CDR3 runs 12 residues. The CDR3 DNA follows: TGTGCCAGCAGGGGCTGGTCCTACGAGCAGTACTTC. Encoded protein: CASRGWSYEQYF.